This T cell receptor beta chain was sequenced in a study of blood T cell repertoires in COVID-19. As for the study in general: The origin of the acute and convalescent COVID-19 samples was the United States, Italy and Spain. In each case, the material was cDNA or gDNA derived from T cells, B-cell-depleted T cells, or PBMCs.

In the original analysis: Cell counts per sample came from amplifying reference gene primers. TCRdb's table, derived via immunoSEQ multiplex PCR, lists solely in-frame clones and lacks some. From that table come the V and J calls and clone size; the DNA was used to work out D and trimming. The sample consists of around 240,000 clones, more than 75% of them appearing once. The CDR3 sequence is 13 residues long. Germline CDR1 MNHEY, CDR2 SVGEGT. V lost 5 bases to trimming and J lost 2 bases; unmatched junction nucleotides: 2. This clone occurred a few times. The rearrangement links TRBV6-2 or TRBV6-3 to TRBJ2-5; 7 bases map to TRBD1. Sequencing input: peripheral blood. The clonotype comes from a man between 40 and 49 years old with acute or convalescent COVID-19. The CDR3 loop is CASSRDSQETQYF. In nucleotides, the CDR3 is TGTGCCAGCAGTAGGGACAGTCAAGAGACCCAGTACTTC.